This T cell receptor beta chain is from a study of T cells in Graves' hyperthyroidism and ophthalmopathy. This clonotype was picked up many times. Researchers took RNA transcripts and amplified the TCR beta CDR3 regions from them. Carried out on the TCR CDR3, a first-round RT-PCR used the HTBI primer set. One entry per CDR3 protein, called by TCRdb with MiXCR from the multiplex PCR reads. The sample includes 130,000 or so distinct CDR3 sequences, less than 25% of them seen just once. Germline V gene lookup returns CDR1 DFQATT and CDR2 SNEGSKA (reference sequence). Trimming pared 1 base from V and 1 base from J, leaving 13 bases between. The CDR3 extends over 15 amino acids.

The origin of this receptor is a woman aged 50 to 60 with Graves' hyperthyroidism that later progressed to Graves' ophthalmopathy. The rearrangement links TRBV20-1 to TRBJ1-1; the D is unclear. Sequences were obtained from blood. CDR3 residues: CSARGLVAGNTEAFF. In DNA form, the CDR3 reads TGCAGTGCTAGAGGCCTGGTCGCGGGGAACACTGAAGCTTTCTTT.